This T cell receptor beta chain was documented in a study of response to subunit inactivated influenza vaccine. Study-level results: Authors suggested that a seasonal influenza vaccination recruits few new T cells each time.

Comments on this clonotype: Its antigen remains unidentified.

Germline assignment: CDR1 MNHNS and CDR2 SASEGT. The CDR3 contains 15 residues. Trimming removed 4 bases from V and 2 bases from J, with 14 bases in between. TCRdb reprocessed the RT-PCR reads via MiXCR and lists one record per CDR3 protein. Of roughly 500,000 distinct CDR3 sequences in the sample, roughly 25% were seen once. The specimen was CD4+ T cells sorted from PBMCs, collected roughly 5 days after vaccination. V usage is TRBV6-1 and J usage is TRBJ2-5, with D maybe TRBD2 (6 bases). The TCR comes from a man aged 50 to 60 who received an inactivated influenza vaccine. CDR3 in amino acids: CASSVVGGPQETQYF. CDR3 bases: TGTGCCAGCAGTGTGGTCGGGGGTCCTCAAGAGACCCAGTACTTC.